This entry describes one TCR beta chain. As yet, its antigen is unknown. These data are taken from a study of regulatory dendritic cells for organ transplantation. Memory T cells were CD45RO+, naive were CD45RA+, sorted by FACS. The method was immunoSEQ multiplex PCR; TCRdb's version includes in-frame clones alone and lacks a portion of them. The sample lists roughly 27,000 clones, 82% occurring once. Study-level results: Resting memory CD8+ T cells held the most alloreactive clonotypes. Memory CD8+ clonal expansion seemed more limited with regulatory than mature dendritic cells.

The receptor was derived from a human donor in good health. The source material was naive CD8+ T cells from blood. This sample's subset: CD45RA+ naive T cells.

The CDR3 DNA sequence: TGTGCCAGTAGTATTGGGACAACAATCTCCTACGAGCAGTACTTC. Translation gives CASSIGTTISYEQYF. The J gene is TRBJ2-7, the V gene TRBV19; possibly TRBD1 for D (6 bases). This CDR3 is 15 amino acids long. The germline V gene encodes CDR1 LNHDA and CDR2 SQIVND (reference sequence). V lost 3 bases and J lost 0, with 12 bases in between. The whole variable domain, filled in from reference TRBV19 and TRBJ2-7, reads DGGITQSPKYLFRKEGQNVTLSCEQNLNHDAMYWYRQDPGQGLRLIYYSQIVNDFQKGDIAEGYSVSREKKESFPLTVTSAQKNPTAFYLCASSIGTTISYEQYFGPGTRLTVT.